This is a list of T cell receptor beta chains from one sample in a study of Graves' ophthalmopathy and Graves' hyperthyroidism. In TCRdb, the multiplex PCR reads were re-called with MiXCR into one record per CDR3 protein. In the table there are some 390,000 distinct CDR3 sequences, around 18% of which are singletons. Sequenced sample: peripheral blood. All receptors derive from a young woman with Graves' ophthalmopathy. Each CDR3 is given with its conserved first and last residue. D genes are given only for firm matches. Not every row has a clone size; where given, it reads once, few, many or a size class.

clone_size	v_call	d_call	j_call	cdr3_nt	cdr3_aa
many	TRBV11-2	.	TRBJ1-1	TGTGCCAGCAGCTTAAGGCGGGGAAGGGGGGACACTGAAGCTTTCTTT	CASSLRRGRGDTEAFF
many	TRBV10-3	TRBD1	TRBJ1-2	TGTGCCATCATCCCGGACAGGGGGAATGGCTACACCTTC	CAIIPDRGNGYTF
.	TRBV4-3	.	TRBJ1-5	TGCGCCAGCAGCCAAGATGCATACAATCAGCCCCAGCATTTT	CASSQDAYNQPQHF
many	TRBV28	.	TRBJ1-1	TGTGCCAGCAGTGTCCCAGCAAACACTGAAGCTTTCTTT	CASSVPANTEAFF
many	TRBV28	.	TRBJ2-4	TGTGCCAGCGGCGGGGCAGCTGAAGCCAAAAACATTCAGTACTTC	CASGGAAEAKNIQYF
many	TRBV12-3/TRBV12-4	.	TRBJ2-6	TGTGCCAGCAGTTTAGGGGACGTCGACGGGCACCACTCTGGGGCCAACGTCCTGACTTTC	CASSLGDVDGHHSGANVLTF
.	TRBV4-3	TRBD2	TRBJ2-5	TGCGCCAGCAGCCAAGGGACTAGCGAGGCAGAGACCCAGTACTTC	CASSQGTSEAETQYF
many	TRBV7-2	TRBD1	TRBJ1-3	TGTGCCAGCAGCTCGGGACAGGGATCGGGTAACACCATATATTTT	CASSSGQGSGNTIYF
few	TRBV30	TRBD2	TRBJ2-2	TGTGCCTGGAGTGTACTTGGACTAGCCACCGGGGAGCTGTTTTTT	CAWSVLGLATGELFF
many	TRBV4-2	TRBD1	TRBJ1-3	TGTGCCAGCAGCCAACCCGGACAGGGATCAGGAAACACCATATATTTT	CASSQPGQGSGNTIYF
many	TRBV25-1	TRBD2	TRBJ2-7	TGTGCCAGCAGTCCCTTGACTAGCGGGAGGTCCGGGGAGCAGTACTTC	CASSPLTSGRSGEQYF
many	TRBV5-1	TRBD1	TRBJ2-5	TGCGCCAGCAGCTTGGGACAGGGACGAGAGACCCAGTACTTC	CASSLGQGRETQYF
many	TRBV5-1	.	TRBJ2-7	TGCGCCAGCAGCTTCTCCCGACCCACAAAGGCCCGCTCCTACGAGCAGTACTTC	CASSFSRPTKARSYEQYF
few	TRBV6-4	TRBD1	TRBJ1-6	TGTGCCAGCAGTTCCGGGACAGCAATAATTCAGGCCCTCCACTTT	CASSSGTAIIQALHF
many	TRBV6-5	.	TRBJ2-3	TGTGCCAGCAGTTACAGGCGCGGTTCGGCGGATACGCAGTATTTT	CASSYRRGSADTQYF
many	TRBV6-5	TRBD1	TRBJ1-3	TGTGCCAGCAGTTACGACAGGGGGCTTGGAAACACCATATATTTT	CASSYDRGLGNTIYF
many	TRBV4-1	.	TRBJ1-1	TGCGCCAGCAGCCAAGATACGGGGGGCACTGAAGCTTTCTTT	CASSQDTGGTEAFF
.	TRBV4-3	TRBD1	TRBJ1-6	TGCGCCAGCAGCCAAGCCCTGGGACAGGGCCGTACTGATTCACCCCTCCACTTT	CASSQALGQGRTDSPLHF
many	TRBV6-1	.	TRBJ1-1	TGTGCCAGCAGTGAATGGGGGTTGGGGGGCACTGAAGCTTTCTTT	CASSEWGLGGTEAFF
.	TRBV30	.	TRBJ1-1	TGTGCCTGGAAAGGGGGGAGGAACACTGAAGCTTTCTTT	CAWKGGRNTEAFF
many	TRBV9	.	TRBJ1-5	TGTGCCAGCAGCACTAGTTGGGGGGATCAGCCCCAGCATTTT	CASSTSWGDQPQHF
.	TRBV6-1	TRBD1	TRBJ1-5	TGTGCCAGCAGGGCGACAGGGATCAATCAGCCCCAGCATTTT	CASRATGINQPQHF
many	TRBV30	TRBD1	TRBJ1-1	TGTGCCTGGAGAAGGACAGGGGTAACTGAAGCTTTCTTT	CAWRRTGVTEAFF
many	TRBV3-1	.	TRBJ1-2	TGTGCCAGCAGCCAAGACTGGGGCGGCTATGGCTACACCTTC	CASSQDWGGYGYTF
many	TRBV7-2	TRBD1	TRBJ1-5	TGTGCCAGCAGCTTTGGACAGGGATATAGCAATCAGCCCCAGCATTTT	CASSFGQGYSNQPQHF
many	TRBV28	TRBD1	TRBJ1-5	TGTGCCAGCAGGCCTGGGACAGTTTTCAATCAGCCCCAGCATTTT	CASRPGTVFNQPQHF
many	TRBV7-8	.	TRBJ2-7	TGTGCCAGCAGCTGGCACAGGGATCGATCCATGGACGAGCAGTACTTC	CASSWHRDRSMDEQYF
many	TRBV11-2	.	TRBJ1-1	TGTGCCAGCAGCTACCGACCCGGACTTCTGGGGATGAACACTGAAGCTTTCTTT	CASSYRPGLLGMNTEAFF
many	TRBV11-2	.	TRBJ2-2	TGTGCCAGCAAAAAGACAGGCACCGGGGAGCTGTTTTTT	CASKKTGTGELFF
many	TRBV6-1	.	TRBJ1-6	TGTGCCAGCAGTGTCGCGACCCGGAATAATTCACCCCTCCACTTT	CASSVATRNNSPLHF